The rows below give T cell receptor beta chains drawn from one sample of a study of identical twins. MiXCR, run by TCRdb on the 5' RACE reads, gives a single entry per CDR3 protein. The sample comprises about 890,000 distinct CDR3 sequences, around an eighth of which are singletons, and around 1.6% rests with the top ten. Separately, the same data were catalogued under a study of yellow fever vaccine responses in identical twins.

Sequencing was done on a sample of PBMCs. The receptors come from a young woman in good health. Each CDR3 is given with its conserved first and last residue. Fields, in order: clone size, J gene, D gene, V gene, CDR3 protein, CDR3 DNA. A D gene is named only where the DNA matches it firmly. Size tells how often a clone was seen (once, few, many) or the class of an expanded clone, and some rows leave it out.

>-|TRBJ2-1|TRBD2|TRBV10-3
CATTTSGLAGGQSYNEQFF
TGTGCCACCACTACATCGGGACTAGCGGGAGGGCAGTCCTACAATGAGCAGTTCTTC
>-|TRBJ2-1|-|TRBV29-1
CSVEAGIQLSEQFF
TGCAGCGTTGAAGCTGGGATTCAATTAAGTGAGCAGTTCTTC
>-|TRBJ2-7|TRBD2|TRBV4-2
CASSQGLAGDGEQYF
TGTGCCAGCAGCCAAGGACTAGCGGGAGATGGCGAGCAGTACTTC
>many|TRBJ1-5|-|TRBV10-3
CAIRAERDQPQHF
TGTGCCATCAGAGCCGAGCGGGATCAGCCCCAGCATTTT
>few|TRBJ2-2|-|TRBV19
CAAGQRILDTGELFF
TGTGCCGCGGGACAGCGGATCCTCGACACCGGGGAGCTGTTTTTT
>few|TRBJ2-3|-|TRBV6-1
CASRKGSGYTDTQYF
TGTGCCAGCAGGAAAGGGTCAGGTTACACAGATACGCAGTATTTT
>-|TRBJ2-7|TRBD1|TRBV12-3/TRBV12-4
CASSKGAHAYEQYF
TGTGCCAGCAGCAAGGGGGCGCATGCCTACGAGCAGTACTTC
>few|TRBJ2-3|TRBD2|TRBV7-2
CASSTGTSGSVDTQYF
TGTGCCAGCAGCACCGGGACTAGCGGGAGCGTAGATACGCAGTATTTT
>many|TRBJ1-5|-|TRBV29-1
CSVSPGPNQPQHF
TGCAGCGTTTCTCCGGGACCCAATCAGCCCCAGCATTTT
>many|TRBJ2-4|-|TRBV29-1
CSVEFSAKNIQYF
TGCAGCGTTGAATTCTCAGCCAAAAACATTCAGTACTTC
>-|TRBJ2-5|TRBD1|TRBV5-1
CASTRTGQETQYF
TGCGCCAGCACCCGGACAGGGCAAGAGACCCAGTACTTC
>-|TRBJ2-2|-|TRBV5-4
CASTPSRGTGELFF
TGTGCCAGCACCCCCTCGAGAGGCACCGGGGAGCTGTTTTTT
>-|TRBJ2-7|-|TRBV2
CASSEVRDYEQYF
TGTGCCAGCAGTGAAGTTAGGGACTACGAGCAGTACTTC
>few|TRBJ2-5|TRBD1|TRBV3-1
CASSQNFRDSRETQYF
TGTGCCAGCAGCCAAAATTTCCGGGACAGCCGAGAGACCCAGTACTTC
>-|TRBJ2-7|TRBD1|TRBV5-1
CASSSGTVLSEQYF
TGCGCCAGCAGCTCGGGGACAGTCCTGAGCGAGCAGTACTTC
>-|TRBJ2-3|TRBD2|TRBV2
CASSVWVASGRSSTDTQYF
TGTGCCAGCAGTGTTTGGGTGGCTAGCGGGAGGTCTAGCACAGATACGCAGTATTTT
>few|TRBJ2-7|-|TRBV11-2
CASSSPPKASSYEQYF
TGTGCCAGCAGTTCACCACCCAAGGCGTCGTCCTACGAGCAGTACTTC
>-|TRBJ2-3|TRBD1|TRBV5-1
CASANRGLISTDTQYF
TGCGCCAGCGCTAACAGGGGCCTAATTAGCACAGATACGCAGTATTTT
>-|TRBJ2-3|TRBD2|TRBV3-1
CASSQDHPAGGYTDTQYF
TGTGCCAGCAGCCAAGATCATCCAGCGGGGGGATACACAGATACGCAGTATTTT
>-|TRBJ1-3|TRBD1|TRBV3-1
CASSQGTGPAGNTIYF
TGTGCCAGCAGCCAAGGGACAGGCCCCGCTGGAAACACCATATATTTT
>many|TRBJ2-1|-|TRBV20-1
CSARAEPQGGYNEQFF
TGCAGTGCTAGAGCCGAACCCCAGGGGGGCTACAATGAGCAGTTCTTC